This T cell receptor (beta chain) comes out of a study of blood T cell repertoires in COVID-19. Study-level background: Some COVID-19 samples were acute and others convalescent; all came from the United States, Italy and Spain. Sample material is recorded as cDNA or gDNA derived from T cells, B-cell-depleted T cells, or PBMCs.

Original processing methods: Quantification of nucleated cells was approximated via reference gene primer amplification. Clones were read by immunoSEQ multiplex PCR, and TCRdb kept only the in-frame ones, dropping some. V and J calls and clone size are those listed in that table; D and trimming were worked out from the DNA. The top ten clones hold under 2% of a sample with 200,000 to 300,000 clones, approximately 86% of them seen once. Sequencing used peripheral blood. This clonotype was obtained from a man younger than 45 with active or convalescent COVID-19.

The CDR3 here is CASSTGQGDTEAFF. The CDR3 DNA reads as TGTGCCAGCAGCACAGGACAGGGGGACACTGAAGCTTTCTTT. V gene TRBV5-4 combines with J gene TRBJ1-1, with 10 bases identical to TRBD1. The CDR3 is 14 residues long. Germline trimming cut 4 bases from V and 3 bases from J; bases unmatched to any gene: 3. CDR1 is SGHNT and CDR2 is YYREEE in the germline V gene (reference sequence).